The rows below give T cell receptor beta chains drawn from one sample of a study of blood T cell repertoires in COVID-19. Profiling relied on immunoSEQ multiplex PCR, and the TCRdb table lists in-frame clones only, not all of them. The sample shows 15,000 or so clones, approximately 85% of them seen only once. Sequenced input: peripheral blood. The receptors were gathered from an elderly man with active COVID-19. The CDR3 runs from the conserved cysteine through the conserved F or W. D genes are given only for firm matches.

v_gene	len	d_gene	j_gene	CDR3aa
TRBV6-2/TRBV6-3	21	TRBD2	TRBJ2-1	CASSSSGTSGKLTSSYNEQFF
TRBV27	14	NA	TRBJ1-2	CASSLAPRNYGYTF
TRBV24-1	14	NA	TRBJ1-5	CATSDVGRDQPQHF
TRBV19	15	TRBD1	TRBJ2-2	CASSLRDRNTGELFF
TRBV6-5	16	NA	TRBJ1-1	CASSYGTGGMNTEAFF
TRBV29-1	16	TRBD2	TRBJ2-1	CSVGLAGGLTYNEQFF
TRBV18	18	TRBD2	TRBJ2-5	CASSRSLGLAGDVETQYF
TRBV10-2	14	NA	TRBJ2-5	CASSDGLLQETQYF
TRBV5-4	12	NA	TRBJ1-2	CASSSSLGAEFF
TRBV2	13	NA	TRBJ2-7	CASKTSGLYEQYF
TRBV21-1	18	NA	TRBJ1-1	CASSKAQTLPQSNTEAFF
TRBV7-9	15	NA	TRBJ2-1	CASSLGAFSYNEQFF
TRBV30	14	NA	TRBJ1-1	CAWGTRGSFWEAFF
TRBV7-2	15	NA	TRBJ2-7	CASSLVSGRGYEQYF
TRBV24-1	16	TRBD2	TRBJ2-1	CATSDATGTSLDEQFF
TRBV5-1	14	TRBD2	TRBJ2-1	CASSDISGRAEQFF
TRBV4-3	12	NA	TRBJ2-7	CASSQDGFEQYF
TRBV7-2	18	TRBD2	TRBJ2-1	CASSPRGSGMGSYNEQFF
TRBV7-2	16	TRBD2	TRBJ2-3	CASGSLGAGVEDTQYF
TRBV27	14	NA	TRBJ2-7	CASSIEDGLGEQYF
TRBV28	15	NA	TRBJ1-5	CASRGIGGYNQPQHF
TRBV19	15	NA	TRBJ1-5	CASSIGGRDNQPQHF
TRBV19	15	NA	TRBJ2-7	CASSRETPSSYEQYF
TRBV5-1	15	TRBD1	TRBJ2-1	CASSSNDRDNNEQFF
TRBV10-1	16	TRBD2	TRBJ2-7	CASRASGRPSHYEQYF